In its sample, the clone carrying this T cell receptor (beta chain) was seen once. Its target is unknown. This sample is part of a study of radiation and T cells in renal cell carcinoma. Study-level findings and limits: In blood, top tumor clones expanded by 2 weeks, shrinking by 4. Without pretreatment biopsies, baseline tumor clonotype presence was undetermined.

Germline values: CDR1 MNHEY, CDR2 SMNVEV (reference sequence). The CDR3 has 17 amino acids. Trimming removed 6 bases from V and 0 bases from J, with 15 bases in between. The repertoire was sequenced with immunoSEQ multiplex PCR; TCRdb's copy has only in-frame clones and lacks some. The sample lists tens of thousands of clones; about 86% were seen once. As to time point: blood 2 weeks post-SBRT. As to treatment: 15 Gy SBRT to primary tumor, nephrectomy 4 weeks later. After SBRT, blood was collected at 2 and 4 weeks, plus baseline. Sequencing was performed on blood, taken from a patient whose treatment included radiotherapy and nephrectomy. This TCR derives from a woman aged 45-65 years with renal cell carcinoma. The chain links TRBV27 to TRBJ2-6, with D perhaps TRBD2 (6 bases). The CDR3 nucleotides read TGTGCCAGCAGGCGGGCCGGGAGTACCTCTGGGGCCAACGTCCTGACTTTC. The encoded protein is CASRRAGSTSGANVLTF.